This is a list of T cell receptor beta chains from one sample in a study of CD8 T cells in ankylosing spondylitis. TCRdb reanalysed the 5' RACE reads using MiXCR and keeps one entry per CDR3 protein. The sample comprises around 770,000 distinct CDR3 sequences, around 17% of which are singletons, and 19% rests with the top ten. The sequencing sample was made of blood, either unsorted or a sorted T cell fraction (not recorded which). Every receptor here comes from a male donor with ankylosing spondylitis. Both conserved end residues are part of each CDR3. D genes are given only for firm matches. The listing skips clone size in some rows; elsewhere it reads once, few, many or a size class.

V	size	D	length	J	CDR3	DNA
TRBV5-5	NA	NA	17	TRBJ2-2	CASSPLPGRVDTGELFF	TGTGCCAGCAGCCCCCTCCCTGGTAGGGTAGACACCGGGGAGCTGTTTTTT
TRBV9	few	NA	14	TRBJ1-1	CASSVEDRPREAFF	TGTGCCAGCAGCGTAGAGGATAGGCCAAGGGAAGCTTTCTTT
TRBV3-1	few	NA	15	TRBJ2-1	CASSRELLNGNEQFF	TGTGCCAGCAGCCGGGAGCTACTCAACGGCAATGAGCAGTTCTTC
TRBV6-1	few	TRBD1	14	TRBJ1-1	CASSHPDRATEAFF	TGTGCCAGCAGTCATCCGGACAGGGCCACTGAAGCTTTCTTT
TRBV3-1	NA	NA	14	TRBJ2-7	CASSPPGSAYEQYF	TGTGCCAGCAGCCCCCCAGGAAGCGCCTACGAGCAGTACTTC
TRBV11-3	many	NA	15	TRBJ2-3	CASSLSRQLKVAQYF	TGTGCCAGCAGCTTATCGCGGCAGCTAAAAGTAGCGCAGTATTTT
TRBV6-1	few	TRBD2	15	TRBJ2-5	CASSMGGGARETQYF	TGTGCCAGCAGTATGGGCGGGGGGGCCCGGGAGACCCAGTACTTC
TRBV27	few	TRBD2	15	TRBJ2-3	CASTSSGGATDTQYF	TGTGCCAGCACCAGTAGCGGGGGGGCCACAGATACGCAGTATTTT
TRBV30	NA	NA	13	TRBJ1-1	CAWKTEQNTEAFF	TGTGCCTGGAAAACAGAACAGAACACTGAAGCTTTCTTT
TRBV11-2	NA	NA	12	TRBJ2-5	CASSYQRETQYF	TGTGCCAGCAGCTACCAGAGGGAGACCCAGTACTTC
TRBV5-1	NA	NA	17	TRBJ2-1	CASSTKAYRERYNEQFF	TGCGCCAGCAGCACCAAGGCGTACAGGGAGCGGTACAATGAGCAGTTCTTC
TRBV9	NA	NA	16	TRBJ2-2	CASSVGGQWNTGELFF	TGTGCCAGCAGCGTAGGAGGACAGTGGAACACCGGGGAGCTGTTTTTT
TRBV15	few	NA	15	TRBJ2-3	CATSRGGFRTDTQYF	TGTGCCACCAGCAGAGGCGGTTTCCGCACAGATACGCAGTATTTT
TRBV7-9	NA	NA	17	TRBJ2-3	CASSYASPKSRADTQYF	TGTGCCAGCAGCTATGCATCCCCAAAGAGCCGGGCAGATACGCAGTATTTT
TRBV28	NA	NA	14	TRBJ2-1	CATGPQRSASEQFF	TGTGCCACCGGCCCCCAGCGGTCGGCGAGTGAGCAGTTCTTC
TRBV11-2	NA	TRBD1	17	TRBJ2-3	CASSLPPGTEGTDTQYF	TGTGCCAGCAGCCTTCCCCCGGGGACAGAAGGCACAGATACGCAGTATTTT
TRBV29-1	few	NA	13	TRBJ1-1	CSVVHQLNTEAFF	TGCAGCGTTGTTCATCAGCTGAACACTGAAGCTTTCTTT
TRBV18	NA	TRBD2	16	TRBJ2-1	CASSPIAGGPSNEQFF	TGTGCCAGCTCACCGATAGCGGGAGGGCCCTCCAATGAGCAGTTCTTC
TRBV12-5	NA	TRBD1	15	TRBJ2-2	CASGLVGTGVGELFF	TGTGCTAGTGGTTTGGTAGGGACAGGGGTCGGGGAGCTGTTTTTT
TRBV4-3	few	TRBD2	15	TRBJ2-7	CASSSRLAGSYEQYF	TGCGCCAGCAGCTCCAGACTAGCGGGATCCTACGAGCAGTACTTC
TRBV29-1	few	NA	14	TRBJ2-1	CSVERSLVYNEQFF	TGCAGCGTTGAAAGGTCCCTTGTCTACAATGAGCAGTTCTTC
TRBV7-9	few	NA	14	TRBJ1-2	CASSLNPGVYGYTF	TGTGCCAGCAGCTTAAACCCAGGGGTCTATGGCTACACCTTC
TRBV6-5	NA	NA	15	TRBJ2-7	CASSYMTGSSYEQYF	TGTGCCAGCAGTTACATGACAGGAAGCTCCTACGAGCAGTACTTC
TRBV20-1	few	NA	15	TRBJ1-2	CSARDLGGRDYGYTF	TGCAGTGCTAGAGATCTTGGGGGGCGCGACTATGGCTACACCTTC
TRBV12-5	few	NA	16	TRBJ1-1	CASGFPGEGPGTEAFF	TGTGCTAGTGGTTTCCCCGGGGAGGGCCCTGGCACTGAAGCTTTCTTT
TRBV24-1	few	NA	13	TRBJ1-1	CATSEQRGGGAFF	TGTGCCACCAGTGAGCAAAGGGGTGGTGGAGCTTTCTTT
TRBV27	NA	NA	13	TRBJ2-3	CASSTGTTDTQYF	TGTGCCAGCAGTACCGGGACTACAGATACGCAGTATTTT
TRBV19	few	NA	13	TRBJ1-5	CASTSRVGQPQHF	TGTGCCAGTACCTCCAGGGTGGGTCAGCCCCAGCATTTT
TRBV7-8	NA	NA	15	TRBJ1-4	CASRLGALGQEKLFF	TGTGCCAGCAGGTTGGGGGCCCTTGGGCAGGAAAAACTGTTTTTT
TRBV7-9	NA	NA	13	TRBJ2-3	CASSFPLAADEYF	TGTGCCAGCAGCTTTCCCCTTGCGGCTGATGAGTATTTT
TRBV29-1	NA	NA	13	TRBJ2-7	CSVNRDGTYEQYF	TGCAGCGTCAACCGGGACGGTACCTACGAGCAGTACTTC
TRBV30	NA	NA	13	TRBJ2-3	CAWIGEGADTQYF	TGTGCCTGGATTGGGGAGGGGGCAGATACGCAGTATTTT
TRBV28	NA	TRBD2	17	TRBJ2-2	CASSFPLAEGRSGELFF	TGTGCCAGCAGTTTCCCCCTAGCGGAGGGACGGTCCGGGGAGCTGTTTTTT
TRBV5-1	few	TRBD2	14	TRBJ2-7	CASSIGLEAYEQYF	TGCGCCAGCAGCATCGGACTAGAAGCCTACGAGCAGTACTTC
TRBV6-1	few	NA	14	TRBJ2-1	CASSPVDSYNEQFF	TGTGCCAGCAGCCCGGTTGACTCCTACAATGAGCAGTTCTTC
TRBV5-1	NA	TRBD1	14	TRBJ2-1	CASSLKTGPNEQFF	TGCGCCAGCAGCTTGAAGACAGGGCCGAATGAGCAGTTCTTC
TRBV6-5	NA	NA	12	TRBJ2-5	CASSYAGETQYF	TGTGCCAGCAGTTACGCGGGAGAGACCCAGTACTTC
TRBV7-8	many	NA	16	TRBJ2-3	CASSLSGGKSTDTQYF	TGTGCCAGCAGCTTGTCGGGCGGGAAGAGCACAGATACGCAGTATTTT
TRBV6-1	NA	NA	16	TRBJ1-4	CASSEARRDLNEKLFF	TGTGCCAGCAGTGAAGCGCGGCGGGACCTTAATGAAAAACTGTTTTTT
TRBV12-3/TRBV12-4	many	NA	14	TRBJ2-7	CASSLGQGNYEQYF	TGTGCCAGCAGTTTAGGCCAGGGGAACTACGAGCAGTACTTC
TRBV15	NA	NA	15	TRBJ2-7	CATSRENRRDVEQYF	TGTGCCACCAGCAGAGAGAACCGCCGGGACGTCGAGCAGTACTTC
TRBV12-3/TRBV12-4	NA	TRBD2	13	TRBJ2-5	CASSRGGSSAQYF	TGTGCCAGCAGTCGGGGGGGGTCCTCGGCCCAGTACTTC
TRBV3-1	few	NA	14	TRBJ2-7	CASSQGNSVYEQYF	TGTGCCAGCAGCCAAGGGAACAGTGTCTACGAGCAGTACTTC
TRBV20-1	few	TRBD1	13	TRBJ2-7	CSAGTGASYEQYF	TGCAGTGCAGGGACAGGGGCATCCTACGAGCAGTACTTC
TRBV27	NA	TRBD2	13	TRBJ2-7	CASMWAGANEQYF	TGTGCCAGCATGTGGGCGGGAGCGAACGAGCAGTACTTC
TRBV9	NA	TRBD1	15	TRBJ2-3	CASSGDRGPTDTQYF	TGTGCCAGCAGCGGGGACAGGGGGCCAACAGATACGCAGTATTTT
TRBV11-1	few	NA	15	TRBJ1-3	CASSGLGFSGNTIYF	TGTGCCAGCAGCGGACTGGGCTTCTCTGGAAACACCATATATTTT
TRBV5-6	NA	NA	15	TRBJ1-4	CASSLLTGNNEKLFF	TGTGCCAGCAGCCTCCTTACAGGGAATAATGAAAAACTGTTTTTT
TRBV20-1	few	NA	13	TRBJ2-4	CSAGRTAKNIQYF	TGCAGTGCAGGCAGGACAGCCAAAAACATTCAGTACTTC
TRBV5-1	NA	TRBD2	15	TRBJ2-1	CASSQGLASSNEQFF	TGCGCCAGCAGCCAGGGACTAGCCAGCTCCAATGAGCAGTTCTTC
TRBV14	NA	TRBD2	17	TRBJ2-5	CASSQDLSSGGGETQYF	TGTGCCAGCAGCCAAGATCTATCGAGCGGGGGTGGAGAGACCCAGTACTTC
TRBV5-1	few	NA	14	TRBJ2-7	CASSFGRGRDEQYF	TGCGCCAGCAGCTTCGGCAGGGGAAGAGACGAGCAGTACTTC
TRBV30	NA	TRBD1	14	TRBJ1-2	CAWTLGTDIYGYTF	TGTGCCTGGACCCTGGGGACAGACATCTATGGCTACACCTTC
TRBV7-2	NA	NA	15	TRBJ2-7	CASSQGGAGPYEQYF	TGTGCCAGCAGCCAGGGGGGTGCCGGTCCCTACGAGCAGTACTTC
TRBV20-1	once	TRBD2	15	TRBJ2-2	CSANRPRERSGELFF	TGCAGTGCTAACCGGCCGCGGGAGAGGTCCGGGGAGCTGTTTTTT
TRBV9	NA	NA	14	TRBJ1-1	CASSAREAGTEAFF	TGTGCCAGCAGCGCCAGGGAGGCGGGCACTGAAGCTTTCTTT
TRBV12-3/TRBV12-4	few	NA	15	TRBJ1-6	CASSQGTVYNSPLHF	TGTGCCAGCAGTCAAGGGACGGTCTATAATTCACCCCTCCACTTT
TRBV6-1	few	NA	13	TRBJ2-3	CASSGTELDTQYF	TGTGCCAGCAGTGGGACAGAACTAGATACGCAGTATTTT
TRBV2	NA	NA	12	TRBJ2-7	CASLAVSYEQYF	TGTGCCAGCCTGGCGGTATCCTACGAGCAGTACTTC
TRBV2	NA	TRBD1	15	TRBJ2-7	CASSHPTGGSYEQYF	TGTGCCAGCAGTCACCCGACAGGGGGGTCCTACGAGCAGTACTTC